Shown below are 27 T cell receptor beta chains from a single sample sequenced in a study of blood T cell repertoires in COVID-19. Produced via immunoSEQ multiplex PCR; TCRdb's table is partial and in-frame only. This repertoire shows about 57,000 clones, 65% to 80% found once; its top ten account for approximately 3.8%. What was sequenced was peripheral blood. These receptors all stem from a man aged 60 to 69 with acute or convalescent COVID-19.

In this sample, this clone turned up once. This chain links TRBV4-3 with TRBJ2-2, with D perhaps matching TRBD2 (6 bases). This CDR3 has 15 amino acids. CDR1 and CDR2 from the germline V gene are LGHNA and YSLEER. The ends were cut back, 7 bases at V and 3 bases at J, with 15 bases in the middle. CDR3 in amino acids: CASTSTLADTGELFF. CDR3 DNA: TGCGCCAGCACCTCAACCTTAGCGGACACCGGGGAGCTGTTTTTT.

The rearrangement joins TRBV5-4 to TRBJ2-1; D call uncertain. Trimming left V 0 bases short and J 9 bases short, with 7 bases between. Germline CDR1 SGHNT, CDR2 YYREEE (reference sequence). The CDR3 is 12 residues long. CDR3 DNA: TGTGCCAGCAGCTTGGAGTTGAGTGAGCAGTTCTTC. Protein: CASSLELSEQFF. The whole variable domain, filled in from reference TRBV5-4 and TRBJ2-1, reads ETGVTQSPTHLIKTRGQQVTLRCSSQSGHNTVSWYQQALGQGPQFIFQYYREEENGRGNFPPRFSGLQFPNYSSELNVNALELDDSALYLCASSLELSEQFFGPGTRLTVL.

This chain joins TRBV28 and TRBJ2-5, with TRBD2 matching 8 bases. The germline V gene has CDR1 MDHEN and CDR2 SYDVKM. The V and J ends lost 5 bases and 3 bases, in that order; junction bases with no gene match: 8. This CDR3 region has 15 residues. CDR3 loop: CASSDLSGGKETQYF. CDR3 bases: TGTGCCAGCAGTGACCTTTCGGGAGGGAAAGAGACCCAGTACTTC.

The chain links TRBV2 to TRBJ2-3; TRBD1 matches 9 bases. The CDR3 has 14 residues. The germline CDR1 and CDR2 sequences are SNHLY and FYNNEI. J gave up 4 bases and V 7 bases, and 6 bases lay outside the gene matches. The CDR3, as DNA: TGTGCCAGCAATCTACAGGGGGCTGCAGATACGCAGTATTTT. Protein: CASNLQGAADTQYF.

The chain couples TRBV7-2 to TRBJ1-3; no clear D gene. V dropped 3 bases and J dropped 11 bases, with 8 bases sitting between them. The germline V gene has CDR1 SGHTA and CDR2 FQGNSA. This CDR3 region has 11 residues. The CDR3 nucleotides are TGTGCCAGCAGCTTGGCAGGCGCCATATATTTT. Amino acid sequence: CASSLAGAIYF.

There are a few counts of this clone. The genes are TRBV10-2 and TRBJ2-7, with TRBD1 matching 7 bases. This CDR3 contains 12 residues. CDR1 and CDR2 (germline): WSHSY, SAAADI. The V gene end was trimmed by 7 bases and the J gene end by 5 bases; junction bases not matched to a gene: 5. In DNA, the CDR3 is TGCGCCAGCAACAGGGGTGGAGACGAGCAGTACTTC. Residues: CASNRGGDEQYF.

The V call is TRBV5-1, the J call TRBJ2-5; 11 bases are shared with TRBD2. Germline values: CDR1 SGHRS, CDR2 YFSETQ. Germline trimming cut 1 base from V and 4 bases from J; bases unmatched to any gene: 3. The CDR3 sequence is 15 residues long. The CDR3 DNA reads TGCGCCAGCAGCTTGTCGGGACTAGCGGCAGAGACCCAGTACTTC. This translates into CASSLSGLAAETQYF. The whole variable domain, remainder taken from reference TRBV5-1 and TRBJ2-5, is KAGVTQTPRYLIKTRGQQVTLSCSPISGHRSVSWYQQTPGQGLQFLFEYFSETQRNKGNFPGRFSGRQFSNSRSEMNVSTLELGDSALYLCASSLSGLAAETQYFGPGTRLLVL.

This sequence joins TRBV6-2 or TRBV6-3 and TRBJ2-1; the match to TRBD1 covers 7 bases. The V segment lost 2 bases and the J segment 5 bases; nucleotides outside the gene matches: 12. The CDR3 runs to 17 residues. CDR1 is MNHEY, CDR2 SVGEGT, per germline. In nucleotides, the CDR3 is TGTGCCAGCAGTTACGGATTCGGTCAGGGGGTGAACAATGAGCAGTTCTTC. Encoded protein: CASSYGFGQGVNNEQFF.

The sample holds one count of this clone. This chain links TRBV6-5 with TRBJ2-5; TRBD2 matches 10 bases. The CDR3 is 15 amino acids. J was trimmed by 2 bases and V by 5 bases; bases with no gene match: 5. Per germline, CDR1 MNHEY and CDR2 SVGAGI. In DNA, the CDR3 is TGTGCCAGCAGTCCTAGCGGGAGTAATCAAGAGACCCAGTACTTC. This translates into CASSPSGSNQETQYF.

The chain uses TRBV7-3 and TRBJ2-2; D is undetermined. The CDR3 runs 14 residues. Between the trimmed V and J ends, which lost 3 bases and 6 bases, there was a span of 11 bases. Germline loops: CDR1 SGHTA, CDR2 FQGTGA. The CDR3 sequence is CASSLITPAGELFF. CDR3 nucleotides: TGTGCCAGCAGCTTGATAACTCCTGCCGGGGAGCTGTTTTTT. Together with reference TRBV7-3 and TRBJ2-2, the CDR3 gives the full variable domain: GAGVSQTPSNKVTEKGKYVELRCDPISGHTALYWYRQSLGQGPEFLIYFQGTGAADDSGLPNDRFFAVRPEGSVSTLKIQRTERGDSAVYLCASSLITPAGELFFGEGSRLTVL.

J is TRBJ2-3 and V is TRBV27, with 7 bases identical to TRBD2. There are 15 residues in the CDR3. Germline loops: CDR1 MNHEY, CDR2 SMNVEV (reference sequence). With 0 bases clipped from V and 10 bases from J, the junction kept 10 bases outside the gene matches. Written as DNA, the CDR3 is TGTGCCAGCAGTTTATCGCCGGGAGGCTCTCACTCGCAGTATTTT. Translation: CASSLSPGGSHSQYF.

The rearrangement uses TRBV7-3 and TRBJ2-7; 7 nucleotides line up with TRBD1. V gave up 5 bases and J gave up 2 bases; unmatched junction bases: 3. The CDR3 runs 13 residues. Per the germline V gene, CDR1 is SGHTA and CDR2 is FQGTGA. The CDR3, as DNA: TGTGCCAGCAGCCATGGGACAGCCTACGAGCAGTACTTC. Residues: CASSHGTAYEQYF.

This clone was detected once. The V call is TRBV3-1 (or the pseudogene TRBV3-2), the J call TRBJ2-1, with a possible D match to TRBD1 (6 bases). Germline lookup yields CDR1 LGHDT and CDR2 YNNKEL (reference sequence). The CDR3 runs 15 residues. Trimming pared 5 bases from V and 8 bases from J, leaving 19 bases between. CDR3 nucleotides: TGTGCCAGCAGCACTCCCGGGACACCGAGGCATGAGCAGTTCTTC. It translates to CASSTPGTPRHEQFF.

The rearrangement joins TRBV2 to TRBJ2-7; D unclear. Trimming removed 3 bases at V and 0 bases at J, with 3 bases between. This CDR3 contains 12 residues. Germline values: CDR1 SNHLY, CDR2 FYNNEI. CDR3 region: CASSDSSYEQYF. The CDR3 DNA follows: TGTGCCAGCAGTGACTCCTCCTACGAGCAGTACTTC.

For the CDR3, the DNA is TGTGCCAGCAGGCCAGGGACAGCGATACGGCCCCAGCATTTT. Protein: CASRPGTAIRPQHF. The chain couples TRBV28 to TRBJ1-5; 7 bases match TRBD1. Germline loops: CDR1 MDHEN, CDR2 SYDVKM. CDR3 length: 14 amino acids. The ends lost 6 bases at V and 9 bases at J; junction bases unmatched: 11.

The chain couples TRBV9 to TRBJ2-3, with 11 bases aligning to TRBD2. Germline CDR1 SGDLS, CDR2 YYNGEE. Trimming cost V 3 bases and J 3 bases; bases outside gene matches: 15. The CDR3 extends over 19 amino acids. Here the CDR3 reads CASSERTGPLAGGTDTQYF. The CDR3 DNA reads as TGTGCCAGCAGCGAGCGAACAGGGCCCCTAGCGGGAGGTACAGATACGCAGTATTTT.

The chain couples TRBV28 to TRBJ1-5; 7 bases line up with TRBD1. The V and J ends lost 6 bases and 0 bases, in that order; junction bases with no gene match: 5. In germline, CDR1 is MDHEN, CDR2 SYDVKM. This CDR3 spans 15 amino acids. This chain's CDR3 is CASRRQGPSNQPQHF. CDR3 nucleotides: TGTGCCAGCAGACGACAGGGACCTAGCAATCAGCCCCAGCATTTT.

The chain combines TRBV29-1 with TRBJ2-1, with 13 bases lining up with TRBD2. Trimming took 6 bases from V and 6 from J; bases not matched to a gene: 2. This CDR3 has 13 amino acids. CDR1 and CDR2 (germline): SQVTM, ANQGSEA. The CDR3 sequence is CSVGLAGINEQFF. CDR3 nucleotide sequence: TGCAGCGTGGGACTAGCGGGAATCAATGAGCAGTTCTTC.

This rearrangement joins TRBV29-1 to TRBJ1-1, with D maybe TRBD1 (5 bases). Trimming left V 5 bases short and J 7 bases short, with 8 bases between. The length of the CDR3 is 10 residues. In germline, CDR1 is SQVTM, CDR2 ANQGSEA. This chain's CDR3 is CSVYDSEAFF. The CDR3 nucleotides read TGCAGCGTTTACGACAGTGAAGCTTTCTTT.

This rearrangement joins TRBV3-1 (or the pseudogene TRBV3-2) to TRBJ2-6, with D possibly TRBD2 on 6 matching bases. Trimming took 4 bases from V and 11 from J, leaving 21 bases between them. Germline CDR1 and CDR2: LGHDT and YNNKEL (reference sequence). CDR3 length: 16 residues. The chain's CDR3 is CASSPAGPVSLDVLTF. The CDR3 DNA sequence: TGTGCCAGCAGCCCTGCGGGACCCGTTTCTCTGGACGTCCTGACTTTC.

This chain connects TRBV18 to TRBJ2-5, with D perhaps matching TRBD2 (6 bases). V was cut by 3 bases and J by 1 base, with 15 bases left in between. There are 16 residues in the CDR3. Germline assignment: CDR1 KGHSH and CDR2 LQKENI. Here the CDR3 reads CASSPPKVRGQETQYF. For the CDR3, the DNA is TGTGCCAGCTCACCTCCCAAGGTGCGGGGCCAAGAGACCCAGTACTTC.

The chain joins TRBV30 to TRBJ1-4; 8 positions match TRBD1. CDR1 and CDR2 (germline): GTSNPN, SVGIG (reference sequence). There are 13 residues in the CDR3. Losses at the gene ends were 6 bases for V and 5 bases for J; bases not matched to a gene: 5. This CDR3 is CACRDRINEKLFF. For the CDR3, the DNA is TGTGCCTGCCGGGACAGGATCAATGAAAAACTGTTTTTT. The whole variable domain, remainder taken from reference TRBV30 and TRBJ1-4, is SQTIHQWPATLVQPVGSPLSLECTVEGTSNPNLYWYRQAAGRGLQLLFYSVGIGQISSEVPQNLSASRPQDRQFILSSKKLLLSDSGFYLCACRDRINEKLFFGSGTQLSVL.

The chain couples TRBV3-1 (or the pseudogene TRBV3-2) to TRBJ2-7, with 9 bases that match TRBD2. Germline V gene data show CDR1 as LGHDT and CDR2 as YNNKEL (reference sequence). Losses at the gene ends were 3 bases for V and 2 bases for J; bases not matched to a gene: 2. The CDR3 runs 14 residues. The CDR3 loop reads CASSHGLATYEQYF. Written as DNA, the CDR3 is TGTGCCAGCAGCCATGGACTAGCGACCTACGAGCAGTACTTC.

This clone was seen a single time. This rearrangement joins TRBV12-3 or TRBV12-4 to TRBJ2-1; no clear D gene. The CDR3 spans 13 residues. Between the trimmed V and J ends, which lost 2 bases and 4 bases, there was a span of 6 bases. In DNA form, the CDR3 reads TGTGCCAGCAGTTTACAGATTTACAATGAGCAGTTCTTC. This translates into CASSLQIYNEQFF.

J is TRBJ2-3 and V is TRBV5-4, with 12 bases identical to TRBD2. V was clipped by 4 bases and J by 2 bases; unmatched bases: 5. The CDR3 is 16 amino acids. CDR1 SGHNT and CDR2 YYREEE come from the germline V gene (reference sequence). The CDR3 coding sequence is TGTGCCAGCAGCGACCGACTAGCGGGAGCCACAGATACGCAGTATTTT. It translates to CASSDRLAGATDTQYF.

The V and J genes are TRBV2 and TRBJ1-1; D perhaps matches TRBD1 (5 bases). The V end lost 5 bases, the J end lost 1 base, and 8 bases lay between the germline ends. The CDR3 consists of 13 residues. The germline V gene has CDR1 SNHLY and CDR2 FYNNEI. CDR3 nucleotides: TGTGCCAGCAGTATAGGACAGAACACTGAAGCTTTCTTT. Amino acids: CASSIGQNTEAFF.

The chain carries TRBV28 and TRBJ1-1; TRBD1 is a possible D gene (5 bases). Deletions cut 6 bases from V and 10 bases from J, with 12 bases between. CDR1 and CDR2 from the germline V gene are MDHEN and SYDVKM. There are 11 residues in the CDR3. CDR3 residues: CASRLQGGAFF. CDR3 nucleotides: TGTGCCAGCAGACTGCAGGGTGGAGCTTTCTTT.